This T cell receptor (beta chain) was found in a study of graft-versus-host responses after intestinal transplantation. Study-wide context: Each of the recipients got a multivisceral, liver-intestinal, or isolated intestinal transplant. Uniformly, recipients were administered anti-thymocyte globulin induction with subsequent tacrolimus and steroids for two to three years.

Some clones are missing from TCRdb's copy, which holds only in-frame ones; the method was immunoSEQ multiplex PCR. The sample carries around 97,000 clones, 80% to 95% recorded once. As concerns this clone: Its cognate antigen is unknown.

Broader study findings: Peak levels of circulating GvH clones tracked with early post-transplant HvG declines.

The sample in question was unstimulated CD8+ T cells sorted from spleen or lymph node cells, obtained before intestinal transplant. This receptor was taken from a human donor who received an intestinal transplant.

CDR3 loop: CASSLDAWRWDTGELFF. As DNA, the CDR3 is TGTGCCAGCAGCTTAGATGCTTGGAGATGGGACACCGGGGAGCTGTTTTTT. V and J are TRBV7-9 and TRBJ2-2; D is unclear. This CDR3 spans 17 amino acids. Between the trimmed V and J ends, which lost 1 base and 3 bases, there was a span of 15 bases. Germline V gives CDR1 SEHNR, CDR2 FQNEAQ (reference sequence).